This entry is about one T cell receptor beta chain. In its sample, this clone was seen a few times. Its recognized antigen is unknown. Within one base of it there is no much larger clone, and no base qualities were kept. Healthy controls were roughly 36 blood donors whose buffy coats came from the Finnish Red Cross blood service. All TCR-sequenced material derived from peripheral blood: patient blood samples and healthy donor buffy coats. Peripheral blood mononuclear cells were isolated by Ficoll-Hypaque gradient centrifugation. CD4+ cells were purified magnetically from the buffy coats of healthy controls. The Gentra Puregene Cell and Tissue kit was used to extract genomic DNA, and a Qubit 2.0 fluorometer was used to measure the amount of genomic DNA. The data stem from a study of STAT5B mutations in CD4+ large granular lymphocyte leukemia (dated 2022 in TCRdb). Notes on the research overall: Among healthy controls, the CDR3 'QG' motif was associated with a particular HLA allele. The study compared the TCRbeta repertoires of patients with CD4+ T-cell large granular lymphocyte leukemia against the TCRbeta repertoires of healthy blood donors. Flow cytometry on FACSCanto II or FACSVerse confirmed that purified fractions exceeded 95% purity among lymphocytes. Broader findings and caveats from the paper: TRBV06-family usage was enriched among the top patient clones (8/27) compared with healthy controls (2/35). The data were not HLA-matched, and the higher clonality in CD4+ T-LGLL than in CD8+ T-LGLL could be due to the relatively small sample size. Compared with healthy CD4+ repertoires, CD4-sorted patient repertoires appeared more clonal, and this difference remained even after the putative leukemic clones were removed. Each patient's main leukemic clonotypes were private, but 25% of these clonotypes showed up at low frequency in the non-leukemic repertoires of other patients.

The CDR3 measures 14 amino acids from cysteine to phenylalanine. Only the CDR3 region is kept as DNA, spanning 42 bases read in frame from base 1. The germline V gene (reference sequence) yields LNHDA for CDR1 and SQIVND for CDR2. The junction carries 12 bases between V and J, which are trimmed by 6 bases and 3 bases respectively. The immunoSEQ assay at survey resolution was used to sequence TCRbeta rearrangements from genomic DNA. Per the source publication's procedure: In the TCR sequencing data, the smallest productive clonotype frequency that could be detected was 2.59 x 10-5. Only productive TCRbeta rearrangements, defined as complete and in-frame sequences, were included in the analyses. Sample clonality was computed as Simpson clonality in the immunoSEQ Analyzer version 3.0. Based on frequency, clones were grouped as very rare, small, medium, large (1-20%) or hyperexpanded (>20%). Generation probabilities were estimated with OLGA 1.2.3, V-gene circos plots were made with VDJtools, specificities were searched in VDJdb, and CDR3 motifs were identified with GLIPH. Held by TCRdb, this immuneACCESS table contains in-frame sequences only and omits some clones. Under half of the omission traces to an unresolved V gene where checked; the cause of the rest is unknown. That table furnishes V, J and clone size, whereas the DNA furnished D and trimming. This sample lists about 20,000 clones; roughly 79% were detected once. Of the sample, 0.42% is held by the ten largest clones.

The chain was built from TRBV19 and TRBJ2-1, with TRBD2 as a weak D call on 5 bases. This sequence was found in a human donor in good health. The sample was CD4+ T cells from blood buffy coats. The CDR3: CASSGKDFYNEQFF. At the DNA level, the sequence is TGTGCCAGTAGCGGCAAGGACTTCTACAATGAGCAGTTCTTC.